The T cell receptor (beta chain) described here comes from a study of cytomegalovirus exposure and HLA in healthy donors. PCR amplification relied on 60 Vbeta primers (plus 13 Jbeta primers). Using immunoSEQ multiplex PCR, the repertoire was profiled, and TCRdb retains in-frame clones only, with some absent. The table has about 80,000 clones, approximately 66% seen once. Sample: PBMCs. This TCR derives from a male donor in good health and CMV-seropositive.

This chain's CDR3 is CASRPAWTSGREYNEQFF. The CDR3 DNA is TGCGCCAGCAGGCCCGCCTGGACTAGCGGGAGGGAGTACAATGAGCAGTTCTTC. V and J are TRBV4-3 and TRBJ2-1, with 15 bases fitting TRBD2. CDR3 length equals 18 residues. Germline CDR1 is LGHNA and CDR2 is YSLEER. V was clipped by 6 bases and J by 4 bases; unmatched bases: 10.